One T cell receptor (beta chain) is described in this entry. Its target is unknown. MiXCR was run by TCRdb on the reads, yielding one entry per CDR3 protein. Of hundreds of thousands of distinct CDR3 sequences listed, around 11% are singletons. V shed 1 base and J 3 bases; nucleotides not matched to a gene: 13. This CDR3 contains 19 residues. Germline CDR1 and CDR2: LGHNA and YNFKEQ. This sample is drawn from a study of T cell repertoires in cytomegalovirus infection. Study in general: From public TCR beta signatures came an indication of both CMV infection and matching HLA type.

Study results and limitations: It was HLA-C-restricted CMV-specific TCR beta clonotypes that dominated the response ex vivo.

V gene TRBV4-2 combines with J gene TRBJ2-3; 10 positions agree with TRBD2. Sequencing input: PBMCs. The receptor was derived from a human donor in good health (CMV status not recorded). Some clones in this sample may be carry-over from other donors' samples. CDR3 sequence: CASSQVFRSGGAGTDTQYF. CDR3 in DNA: TGTGCCAGCAGCCAAGTTTTCAGGAGCGGGGGGGCCGGGACAGATACGCAGTATTTT.